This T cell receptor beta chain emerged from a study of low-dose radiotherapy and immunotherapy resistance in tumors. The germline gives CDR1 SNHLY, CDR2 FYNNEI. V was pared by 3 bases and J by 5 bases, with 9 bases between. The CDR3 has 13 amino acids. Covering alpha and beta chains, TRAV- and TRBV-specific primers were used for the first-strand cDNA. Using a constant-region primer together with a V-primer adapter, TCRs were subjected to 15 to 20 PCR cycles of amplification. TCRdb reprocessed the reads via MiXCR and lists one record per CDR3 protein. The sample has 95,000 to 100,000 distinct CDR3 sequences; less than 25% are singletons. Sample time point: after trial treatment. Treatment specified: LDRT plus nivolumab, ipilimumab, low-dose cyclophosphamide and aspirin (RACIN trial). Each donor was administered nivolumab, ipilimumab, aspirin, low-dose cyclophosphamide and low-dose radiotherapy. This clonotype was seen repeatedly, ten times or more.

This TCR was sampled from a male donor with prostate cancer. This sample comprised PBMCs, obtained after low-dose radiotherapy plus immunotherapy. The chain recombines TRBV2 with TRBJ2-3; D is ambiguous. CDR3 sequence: CASSDLAGDTQYF. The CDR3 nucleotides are TGTGCCAGCAGTGATCTGGCCGGAGATACGCAGTATTTT. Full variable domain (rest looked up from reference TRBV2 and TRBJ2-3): EPEVTQTPSHQVTQMGQEVILRCVPISNHLYFYWYRQILGQKVEFLVSFYNNEISEKSEIFDDQFSVERPDGSNFTLKIRSTKLEDSAMYFCASSDLAGDTQYFGPGTRLTVL.